The 21 T cell receptor beta chains below all came from one sample that was sequenced in a study of blood T cell repertoires in COVID-19. Method: immunoSEQ multiplex PCR; TCRdb's copy keeps in-frame clones and lacks some. The sample consists of under 250,000 clones, 82% of them appearing once. The sequenced material came from peripheral blood. These receptors came from a woman aged 80 or over with acute or convalescent COVID-19.

This chain uses TRBV14 with TRBJ1-1; D is possibly TRBD1 (5 bases). V was shortened by 4 bases and J by 1 base, with 13 bases between the two germline ends. This CDR3 region has 15 residues. Germline CDR1 SGHDN, CDR2 FVKESK. The CDR3 nucleotides are TGTGCCAGCAGCCCTATAACCGGGGGGAACACTGAAGCTTTCTTT. This encodes CASSPITGGNTEAFF.

This chain links TRBV28 with TRBJ2-3; 10 bases line up with TRBD1. The length of the CDR3 is 15 residues. The ends lost 2 bases at V and 4 bases at J; junction bases unmatched: 3. Germline loops: CDR1 MDHEN, CDR2 SYDVKM. CDR3 nucleotides: TGTGCCAGCAGTTTAAGGGGACAGGGGCCAGATACGCAGTATTTT. This codes for CASSLRGQGPDTQYF.

The V and J genes are TRBV7-8 and TRBJ2-5, with 7 bases that match TRBD2. V lost 2 bases to trimming and J lost 4 bases; unmatched junction nucleotides: 4. There are 14 residues in the CDR3. CDR1 SGHVS and CDR2 FQNEAQ come from the germline V gene. This CDR3 reads CASSLIQRGETQYF. The CDR3 coding sequence is TGTGCCAGCAGCTTAATCCAGCGGGGAGAGACCCAGTACTTC.

The genes are TRBV6-1 and TRBJ2-1; 7 positions match TRBD1. Trimming removed 5 bases from V and 0 bases from J; junction bases left unmatched: 4. This CDR3 has 15 amino acids. Germline CDR1 reads MNHNS; CDR2 reads SASEGT. CDR3 in DNA: TGTGCCAGCAGTTCGGGACAGCTCTCCTACAATGAGCAGTTCTTC. Its translation: CASSSGQLSYNEQFF.

The chain carries TRBV28 and TRBJ2-1, with TRBD2 identical over 7 bases. Germline CDR1 and CDR2: MDHEN and SYDVKM. The CDR3 is made up of 16 amino acids. After removal of 0 bases from V and 0 bases from J, the junction contained 2 bases not matched to a gene. CDR3: CASSLWRGSSYNEQFF. The DNA of the CDR3 is TGTGCCAGCAGTTTATGGCGGGGGAGCTCCTACAATGAGCAGTTCTTC. Full variable domain (remainder filled in from reference TRBV28 and TRBJ2-1): DVKVTQSSRYLVKRTGEKVFLECVQDMDHENMFWYRQDPGLGLRLIYFSYDVKMKEKGDIPEGYSVSREKKERFSLILESASTNQTSMYLCASSLWRGSSYNEQFFGPGTRLTVL.

The chain has TRBV12-3 or TRBV12-4 and TRBJ1-2; D perhaps matches TRBD1 (5 bases). V was clipped by 8 bases and J by 8 bases, with 18 bases between them. The CDR3 runs to 13 residues. CDR3 sequence (DNA): TGTGCCAGCCAAGGGACCTCCCGGGAGGGCTACACCTTC. This encodes CASQGTSREGYTF.

A few counts support this clone. J is TRBJ2-7 and V is TRBV2; possibly TRBD2 for D (7 bases). CDR1 and CDR2 from the germline V gene are SNHLY and FYNNEI. The CDR3 runs to 13 residues. V lost 10 bases and J 6 bases, leaving 19 bases between the germline ends. Here the CDR3 reads CATTWEGGFEQYF. CDR3 DNA sequence: TGTGCCACCACCTGGGAGGGGGGCTTCGAGCAGTACTTC.

This clone turned up a few times. This sequence joins TRBV19 and TRBJ2-1; 9 bases line up with TRBD1. Per the germline V gene, CDR1 is LNHDA and CDR2 is SQIVND (reference sequence). With V trimmed by 6 bases and J by 7 bases, 4 bases remained unmatched. The CDR3 contains 13 residues. The CDR3 nucleotides are TGTGCCAGTAGACAGGGGGCAAGGAATGAGCAGTTCTTC. Residues: CASRQGARNEQFF.

The chain joins TRBV6-6 to TRBJ1-3; D perhaps matches TRBD1 (6 bases). Deletions cut 7 bases from V and 3 bases from J, with 16 bases between. CDR3 length equals 15 residues. The germline gives CDR1 MNHNY, CDR2 SVGAGI (reference sequence). In DNA form, the CDR3 reads TGTGCCAGCAATAGGGACACTTTAAATGGAAACACCATATATTTT. It yields the protein CASNRDTLNGNTIYF.

The chain joins TRBV5-5 to TRBJ1-6, with TRBD1 as a possible D gene (5 bases). Germline V gene sequence: CDR1 SGHKS, CDR2 YYEKEE (reference sequence). CDR3 size: 14 residues. The V end was cut by 5 bases, the J end by 5 bases, with 11 bases between. In DNA, the CDR3 is TGTGCCAGCAGGTCAGGGCTCGATAATTCACCCCTCCACTTT. Amino acid sequence: CASRSGLDNSPLHF.

This clone was picked up one time. The V and J genes are TRBV15 and TRBJ2-3; 9 nucleotides align to TRBD1. The CDR3 is 15 amino acids. Per the germline V gene, CDR1 is LNHNV and CDR2 is YYDKDF (reference sequence). Trimming removed 5 bases from V and 2 bases from J; junction bases left unmatched: 5. CDR3 bases: TGTGCCACCAGCCACGGGACAGGGATCACAGATACGCAGTATTTT. It translates to CATSHGTGITDTQYF.

The chain carries TRBV7-2 and TRBJ1-4; perhaps TRBD1 as D (5 bases). This CDR3 has 13 residues. The V end was cut by 3 bases, the J end by 7 bases, with 9 bases between. Germline CDR1 SGHTA, CDR2 FQGNSA. The CDR3 spells CASSLWGVEKLFF. CDR3 nucleotide sequence: TGTGCCAGCAGCTTGTGGGGGGTTGAAAAACTGTTTTTT.

In this sample, this clone turned up once. The rearrangement joins TRBV11-3 to TRBJ1-2, with 7 bases fitting TRBD1. The CDR3 contains 15 residues. Losses at the gene ends were 6 bases for V and 2 bases for J; bases not matched to a gene: 9. Germline CDR1 SGHNT, CDR2 YENEEA. The CDR3 DNA sequence: TGTGCCAGCAGTTCGCGGACAGGTCAGAACTATGGCTACACCTTC. This gives the protein CASSSRTGQNYGYTF.

This chain uses TRBV19 with TRBJ1-2; tentative D call: TRBD1 (6 bases). V was shortened by 3 bases and J by 8 bases, with 13 bases between the two germline ends. Germline V gene sequence: CDR1 LNHDA, CDR2 SQIVND (reference sequence). This CDR3 is built from 13 residues. The CDR3 bases are TGTGCCAGTAGTATGGGGGCCCTTGGGGGCTACACCTTC. Encoded protein: CASSMGALGGYTF.

This sequence joins TRBV6-5 and TRBJ2-1, with TRBD1 matching over 8 bases. Germline values: CDR1 MNHEY, CDR2 SVGAGI. This CDR3 has 15 amino acids. Losses at the gene ends were 5 bases for V and 3 bases for J; bases not matched to a gene: 6. The CDR3 coding sequence is TGTGCCAGCAGTCAATCAGGGGGCAACTACAATGAGCAGTTCTTC. Translation gives CASSQSGGNYNEQFF.

V and J are TRBV5-5 and TRBJ2-3; 11 bases align to TRBD2. Looked up from germline, CDR1 is SGHKS and CDR2 is YYEKEE (reference sequence). The J segment lost 1 base and the V segment lost 3 bases, leaving 4 bases of the junction unmatched. The CDR3 extends over 16 amino acids. CDR3 nucleotides: TGTGCCAGCAGCTGGCAACTAGCGGGAGGCACAGATACGCAGTATTTT. Residues: CASSWQLAGGTDTQYF.

In this sample, this clone turned up a few times. One end of the junction varies from germline; a read error may be responsible. The rearrangement uses TRBV5-1 and TRBJ1-1, with 7 nucleotides matching TRBD1. CDR1 and CDR2 (germline): SGHRS, YFSETQ. The CDR3 loop spans 14 amino acids. CDR3 loop: CASTLGQMNTEAFF. The CDR3 DNA follows: TGCGCCAGCACCTTGGGACAGATGAACACTGAAGCTTTCTTT.

The chain employs TRBV3-1 (or the pseudogene TRBV3-2) and TRBJ2-4, with a possible D match to TRBD2 (6 bases). The CDR3 is 15 residues long. Germline CDR1 LGHDT, CDR2 YNNKEL (reference sequence). The V end lost 0 bases, the J end lost 7 bases, and 13 bases lay between the germline ends. CDR3 region: CASSQEIRERNIQYF. CDR3 nucleotide sequence: TGTGCCAGCAGCCAAGAGATACGGGAGAGGAACATTCAGTACTTC.

V usage is TRBV19 and J usage is TRBJ2-5; TRBD2 matches at 11 bases. Germline-derived CDR1 and CDR2 are LNHDA and SQIVND (reference sequence). The CDR3 spans 16 residues. Trimming took 5 bases from V and 0 from J; bases not matched to a gene: 5. The CDR3 sequence is CASSLTSGGYQETQYF. As DNA, the CDR3 is TGTGCCAGTAGTCTCACTAGCGGGGGCTACCAAGAGACCCAGTACTTC. The whole variable domain, remainder taken from reference TRBV19 and TRBJ2-5, is DGGITQSPKYLFRKEGQNVTLSCEQNLNHDAMYWYRQDPGQGLRLIYYSQIVNDFQKGDIAEGYSVSREKKESFPLTVTSAQKNPTAFYLCASSLTSGGYQETQYFGPGTRLLVL.

V usage is TRBV9 and J usage is TRBJ1-5; 7 bases line up with TRBD1. CDR1 is SGDLS and CDR2 is YYNGEE in the germline V gene. The CDR3 extends over 15 amino acids. V gave up 0 bases and J gave up 6 bases; unmatched junction bases: 6. This chain's CDR3 is CASSVGGGLGQPQHF. The CDR3 nucleotides are TGTGCCAGCAGCGTAGGAGGGGGCTTGGGTCAGCCCCAGCATTTT.

This chain connects TRBV10-3 to TRBJ1-3, with a possible D match to TRBD1 (6 bases). The germline CDR1 and CDR2 sequences are ENHRY and SYGVKD. The length of the CDR3 is 14 residues. V was trimmed by 6 bases and J by 3 bases, leaving 12 bases between them. The chain's CDR3 is CAIRPGGLGNTIYF. The CDR3, as DNA: TGTGCCATCAGACCGGGGGGGCTTGGAAACACCATATATTTT.